A selection of T cell receptor beta chains follows, all from one sample in a study of cytomegalovirus exposure and HLA in healthy donors. Sequenced by immunoSEQ multiplex PCR; TCRdb stores in-frame clones only, minus some. The table shows over 80,000 clones, with roughly 60% occurring only once. Material: PBMCs. The receptors were sampled from a boy aged 5-17 years in good health and CMV-seropositive. CDR3s include the opening cysteine and the closing phenylalanine or tryptophan. Fields, in order: V gene, J gene, CDR3 protein.

V: TRBV6-1; J: TRBJ2-5; CDR3: CASRPTGGVETQYF
V: TRBV19; J: TRBJ1-1; CDR3: CASSLLQGSHTEAFF
V: TRBV5-1; J: TRBJ1-1; CDR3: CASSVTGMMNTEAFF
V: TRBV6-1; J: TRBJ1-2; CDR3: CASSVGGTVYGYTF
V: TRBV10-3; J: TRBJ2-1; CDR3: CAISSHTSGQYNEQFF
V: TRBV14; J: TRBJ2-7; CDR3: CASSRLGGTLSYEQYF
V: TRBV7-9; J: TRBJ2-1; CDR3: CASSFLRDRVNEQFF
V: TRBV29-1; J: TRBJ1-1; CDR3: CSSWAGLTGTEAFF
V: TRBV7-4; J: TRBJ1-1; CDR3: CASSPGQAYSNTEAFF
V: TRBV6-6; J: TRBJ2-7; CDR3: CASRGRGRLYEQYF
V: TRBV2; J: TRBJ1-1; CDR3: CASWATEAFF
V: TRBV7-8; J: TRBJ2-1; CDR3: CASSYSSEQFF
V: TRBV2; J: TRBJ1-4; CDR3: CASSRTDEDVRSEKLFF
V: TRBV7-2; J: TRBJ1-2; CDR3: CAGGINYGYTF
V: TRBV15; J: TRBJ1-2; CDR3: CATSRDTQNYGYTF
V: TRBV20-1; J: TRBJ1-4; CDR3: CSATAVETGTF
V: TRBV10-2; J: TRBJ1-5; CDR3: CASSESGVNQPQHF
V: TRBV5-4; J: TRBJ1-1; CDR3: CASSRMDSGAFF
V: TRBV5-4; J: TRBJ2-1; CDR3: CASSSAGTSGSNEQFF
V: TRBV6-5; J: TRBJ1-2; CDR3: CASRPTLLGGYTF
V: TRBV30; J: TRBJ1-1; CDR3: CAWFHQRGTEAFF
V: TRBV30; J: TRBJ2-2; CDR3: CAWSVALANSGELFF
V: TRBV7-9; J: TRBJ2-5; CDR3: CASSLEGTGQETQYF
V: TRBV15; J: TRBJ1-1; CDR3: CATRPRQSPNTEAFF
V: TRBV29-1; J: TRBJ1-2; CDR3: CSVEDPGQPNYGYTF
V: TRBV7-2; J: TRBJ2-2; CDR3: CASASGKNTGELFF
V: TRBV2; J: TRBJ2-7; CDR3: CASSEDQGSYEQYF
V: TRBV12-5; J: TRBJ1-5; CDR3: CASGLVLGGRGNQPQHF
V: TRBV2; J: TRBJ2-5; CDR3: CASTKRETQYF
V: TRBV7-8; J: TRBJ2-1; CDR3: CASSLTVRTGGSYNEQFF
V: TRBV21-1; J: TRBJ2-2; CDR3: CASSRGTGGGGELFF
V: TRBV6-1; J: TRBJ2-3; CDR3: CASSVRTAADTQYF
V: TRBV13; J: TRBJ2-1; CDR3: CASSLGGAGGYNEQFF
V: TRBV5-1; J: TRBJ2-1; CDR3: CASSPETGVWNEQFF
V: TRBV6-5; J: TRBJ2-3; CDR3: CASRDREIDTQYF
V: TRBV18; J: TRBJ2-1; CDR3: CASSPGTGGLVNEQFF
V: TRBV25-1; J: TRBJ1-2; CDR3: CASSEYSYTF
V: TRBV30; J: TRBJ2-1; CDR3: CAWIAYSYNEQFF
V: TRBV9; J: TRBJ1-1; CDR3: CASSGTGIGTEAFF
V: TRBV2; J: TRBJ1-4; CDR3: CASMGSGGAEKLFF
V: TRBV5-1; J: TRBJ2-3; CDR3: CASSLTPRLAGLHTDTQYF
V: TRBV6-1; J: TRBJ1-1; CDR3: CASRLGGWTEAFF
V: TRBV27; J: TRBJ1-4; CDR3: CASSPSGSLNEKLFF
V: TRBV2; J: TRBJ1-2; CDR3: CASSAGTMVYTF
V: TRBV9; J: TRBJ2-2; CDR3: CASSGPLEREFTGELFF
V: TRBV19; J: TRBJ1-2; CDR3: CASSPRTVLNYGYTF
V: TRBV13; J: TRBJ1-1; CDR3: CASSATDTNTEAFF
V: TRBV18; J: TRBJ1-4; CDR3: CASSSSATNEKLFF
V: TRBV19; J: TRBJ2-7; CDR3: CASRLSGTSGSFYEQYF
V: TRBV19; J: TRBJ1-2; CDR3: CASSHVRDSRSNYGYTF
V: TRBV5-1; J: TRBJ2-7; CDR3: CASTPGQGNEQYF
V: TRBV7-8; J: TRBJ2-6; CDR3: CASSATGGTLMGANVLTF